This T cell receptor (beta chain) was documented in a study of blood T cell repertoires in COVID-19. Study summary: Donors in the United States, Italy and Spain gave samples during acute or convalescent COVID-19. PBMCs, B-cell-depleted T cells, or T cells were the source of the cDNA or gDNA that made up the material.

Germline trimming cut 1 base from V and 4 bases from J; bases unmatched to any gene: 3. The CDR3 is made up of 15 amino acids. Germline V gene sequence: CDR1 SGHNT, CDR2 YYREEE (reference sequence). Per the original data handling: Estimation of nucleated cell counts relied on the amplification of reference gene primers. Assay: immunoSEQ multiplex PCR; the TCRdb copy retains only in-frame clones and omits some. Clone size and V and J calls were adopted from that table, with D and trimming inferred from the DNA. The sample lists under 50,000 clones; approximately 85% were seen once. This receptor was taken from a human donor in a cohort sampled during active COVID-19. The rearrangement joins TRBV5-4 to TRBJ1-5; 9 bases match TRBD1. The specimen was peripheral blood. The CDR3 loop reads CASSLQGTGNQPQHF. CDR3 in DNA: TGTGCCAGCAGCTTGCAAGGGACAGGGAATCAGCCCCAGCATTTT.